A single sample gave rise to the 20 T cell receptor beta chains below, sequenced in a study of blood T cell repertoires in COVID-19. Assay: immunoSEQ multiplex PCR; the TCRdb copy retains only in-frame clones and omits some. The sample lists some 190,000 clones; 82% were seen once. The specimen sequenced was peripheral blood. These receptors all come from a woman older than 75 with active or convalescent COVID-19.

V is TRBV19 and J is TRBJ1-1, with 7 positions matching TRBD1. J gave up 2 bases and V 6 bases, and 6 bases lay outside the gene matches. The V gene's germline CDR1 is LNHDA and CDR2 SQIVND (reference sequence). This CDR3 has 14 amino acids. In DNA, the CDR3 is TGTGCCAGTAGAACGACAGGGACAAACACTGAAGCTTTCTTT. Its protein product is CASRTTGTNTEAFF.

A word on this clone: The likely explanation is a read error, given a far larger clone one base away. CDR3 amino acids: CASSPDRAQPQHF. CDR3 DNA: TGTGCCAGCAGCCCAGACAGGGCTCAGCCCCAGCATTTT. This rearrangement joins TRBV7-3 to TRBJ1-5, with TRBD1 matching over 7 bases. This CDR3 spans 13 amino acids. Germline lookup yields CDR1 SGHTA and CDR2 FQGTGA. Trimming at V came to 5 bases and at J to 6 bases, leaving 4 bases not matched to a gene.

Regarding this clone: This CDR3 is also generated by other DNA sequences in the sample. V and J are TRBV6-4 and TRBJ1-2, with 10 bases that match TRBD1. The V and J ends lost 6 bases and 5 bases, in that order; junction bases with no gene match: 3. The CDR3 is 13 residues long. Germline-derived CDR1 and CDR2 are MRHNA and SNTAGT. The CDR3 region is CASRGTGDYGYTF. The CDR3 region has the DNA TGTGCCAGCAGAGGGACAGGGGATTATGGCTACACCTTC.

Written as DNA, the CDR3 is TGTGCCAGCAGCAAAGAAGGGGGCAGGTTGAACACTGAAGCTTTCTTT. Translated: CASSKEGGRLNTEAFF. The chain recombines TRBV7-8 with TRBJ1-1; 7 nucleotides line up with TRBD1. The CDR3 runs to 16 residues. V shed 5 bases, J shed 0 bases, and the junction held 9 bases outside the gene matches. Germline assignment: CDR1 SGHVS and CDR2 FQNEAQ.

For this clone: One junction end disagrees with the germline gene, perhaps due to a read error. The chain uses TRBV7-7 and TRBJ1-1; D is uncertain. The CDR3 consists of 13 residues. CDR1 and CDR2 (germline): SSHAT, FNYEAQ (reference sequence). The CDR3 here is CASSLRSNTEAFF. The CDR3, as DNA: TGTGCTAGCAGCTTAAGGAGTAACACTGAAGCTTTCTTT. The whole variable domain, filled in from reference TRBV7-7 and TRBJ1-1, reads GAGVSQSPRYKVTKRGQDVTLRCDPISSHATLYWYQQALGQGPEFLTYFNYEAQPDKSGLPSDRFSAERPEGSISTLTIQRTEQRDSAMYRCASSLRSNTEAFFGQGTRLTVV.

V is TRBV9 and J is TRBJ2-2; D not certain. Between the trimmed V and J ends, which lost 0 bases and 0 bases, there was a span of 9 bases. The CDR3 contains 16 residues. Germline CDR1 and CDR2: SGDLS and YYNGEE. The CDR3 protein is CASSVVPLSNTGELFF. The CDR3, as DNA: TGTGCCAGCAGCGTAGTTCCACTGTCGAACACCGGGGAGCTGTTTTTT.

The CDR3 DNA sequence: TGTGCCAGCAGCTTAGTACAGGGAGGGAAACTGTTTTTT. Translation gives CASSLVQGGKLFF. The rearrangement links TRBV7-8 to TRBJ1-4, with D perhaps matching TRBD1 (6 bases). CDR3 length equals 13 residues. Deletions cut 1 base from V and 11 bases from J, with 11 bases between. Germline values: CDR1 SGHVS, CDR2 FQNEAQ.

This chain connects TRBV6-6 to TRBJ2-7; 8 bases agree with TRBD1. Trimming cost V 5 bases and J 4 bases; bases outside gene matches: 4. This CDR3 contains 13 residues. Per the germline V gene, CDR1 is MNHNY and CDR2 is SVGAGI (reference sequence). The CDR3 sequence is CASSRTGMYEQYF. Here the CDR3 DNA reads TGTGCCAGCAGTCGGACAGGGATGTACGAGCAGTACTTC.

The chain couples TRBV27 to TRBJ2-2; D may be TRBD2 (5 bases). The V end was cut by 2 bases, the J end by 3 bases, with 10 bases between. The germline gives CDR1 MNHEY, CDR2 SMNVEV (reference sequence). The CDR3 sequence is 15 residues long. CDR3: CASSLLRGYTGELFF. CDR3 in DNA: TGTGCCAGCAGTTTACTGAGAGGGTACACCGGGGAGCTGTTTTTT.

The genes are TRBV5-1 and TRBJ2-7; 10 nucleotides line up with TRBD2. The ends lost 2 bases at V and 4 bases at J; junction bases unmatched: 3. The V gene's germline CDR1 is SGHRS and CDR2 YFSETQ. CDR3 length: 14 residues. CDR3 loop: CASSFTSGTYEQYF. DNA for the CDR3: TGCGCCAGCAGCTTCACTAGCGGGACGTACGAGCAGTACTTC.

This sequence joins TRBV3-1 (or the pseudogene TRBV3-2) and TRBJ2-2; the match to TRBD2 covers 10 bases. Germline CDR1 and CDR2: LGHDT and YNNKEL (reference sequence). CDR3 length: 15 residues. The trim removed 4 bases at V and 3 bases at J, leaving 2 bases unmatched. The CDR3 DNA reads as TGTGCCAGCAGCCGAGCGGGAGGGGACACCGGGGAGCTGTTTTTT. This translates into CASSRAGGDTGELFF.

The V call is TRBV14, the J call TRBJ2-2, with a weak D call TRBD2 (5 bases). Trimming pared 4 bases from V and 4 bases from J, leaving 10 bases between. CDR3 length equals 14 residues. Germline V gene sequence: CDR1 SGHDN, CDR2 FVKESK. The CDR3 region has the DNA TGTGCCAGCAGCCGAGGGCCGAGCACCGGGGAGCTGTTTTTT. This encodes CASSRGPSTGELFF.

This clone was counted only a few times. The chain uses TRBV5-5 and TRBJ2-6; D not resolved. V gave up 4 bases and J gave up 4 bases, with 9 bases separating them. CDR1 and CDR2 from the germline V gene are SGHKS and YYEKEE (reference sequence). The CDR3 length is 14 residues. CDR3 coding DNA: TGTGCCAGCAGCCCCCAGGCGGGGGCCAACGTCCTGACTTTC. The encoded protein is CASSPQAGANVLTF.

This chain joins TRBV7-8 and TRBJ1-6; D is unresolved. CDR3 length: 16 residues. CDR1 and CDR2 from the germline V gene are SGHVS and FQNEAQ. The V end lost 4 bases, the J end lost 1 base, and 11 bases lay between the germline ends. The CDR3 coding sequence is TGTGCCAGCAGCTCTGATTCGGGGTCCTATAATTCACCCCTCCACTTT. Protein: CASSSDSGSYNSPLHF.

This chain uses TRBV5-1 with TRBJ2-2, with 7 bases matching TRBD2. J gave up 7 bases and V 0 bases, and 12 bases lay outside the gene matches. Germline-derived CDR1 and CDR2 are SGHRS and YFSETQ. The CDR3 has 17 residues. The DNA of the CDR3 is TGCGCCAGCAGCTTGGTACCGGGGGGAACTAGTATCGGGGAGCTGTTTTTT. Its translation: CASSLVPGGTSIGELFF.

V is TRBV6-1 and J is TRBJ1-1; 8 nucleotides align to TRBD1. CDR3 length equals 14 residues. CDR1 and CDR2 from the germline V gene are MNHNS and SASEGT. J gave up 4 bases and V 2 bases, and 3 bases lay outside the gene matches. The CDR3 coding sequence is TGTGCCAGCAGTGAAACAGGGGGTGTCACTGAAGCTTTCTTT. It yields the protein CASSETGGVTEAFF.

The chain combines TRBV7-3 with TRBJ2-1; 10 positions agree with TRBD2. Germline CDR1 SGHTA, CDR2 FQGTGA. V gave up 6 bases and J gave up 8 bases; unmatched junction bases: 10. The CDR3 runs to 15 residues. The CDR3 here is CASSPLAGITHEQFF. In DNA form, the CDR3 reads TGTGCCAGCAGTCCACTAGCGGGAATTACCCATGAGCAGTTCTTC.

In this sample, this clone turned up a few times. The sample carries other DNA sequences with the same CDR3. This chain's CDR3 is CSGRENTEAFF. In DNA, the CDR3 is TGCAGCGGCAGGGAAAACACTGAAGCTTTCTTT. V is TRBV29-1 and J is TRBJ1-1; tentative D call: TRBD1 (5 bases). CDR3 length: 11 residues. The V end lost 7 bases, the J end lost 2 bases, and 8 bases lay between the germline ends. CDR1 and CDR2 from the germline V gene are SQVTM and ANQGSEA.

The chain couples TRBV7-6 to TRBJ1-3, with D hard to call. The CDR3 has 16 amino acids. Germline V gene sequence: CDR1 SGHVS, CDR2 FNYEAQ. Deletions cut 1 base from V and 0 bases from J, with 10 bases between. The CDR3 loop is CASSLGTSSSGNTIYF. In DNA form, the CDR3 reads TGTGCCAGCAGCTTAGGGACTTCCAGCTCTGGAAACACCATATATTTT.

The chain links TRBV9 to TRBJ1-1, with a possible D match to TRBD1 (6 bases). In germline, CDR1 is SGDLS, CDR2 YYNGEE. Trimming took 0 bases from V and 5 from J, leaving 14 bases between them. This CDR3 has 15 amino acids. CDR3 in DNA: TGTGCCAGCAGCGTAGTACGGGGGGCGAGTACTGAAGCTTTCTTT. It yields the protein CASSVVRGASTEAFF. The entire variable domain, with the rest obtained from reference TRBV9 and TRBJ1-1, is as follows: DSGVTQTPKHLITATGQRVTLRCSPRSGDLSVYWYQQSLDQGLQFLIQYYNGEERAKGNILERFSAQQFPDLHSELNLSSLELGDSALYFCASSVVRGASTEAFFGQGTRLTVV.